This passage covers 13 T cell receptor beta chains from one sample sequenced in a study of T cells after yellow fever vaccination. TCRdb reprocessed the 5' RACE reads with MiXCR, giving one entry per CDR3 protein. The sample has some 350,000 distinct CDR3 sequences, about 6.2% seen once; the top ten hold over 12%. Sequenced here: PBMCs, sampled 5 days after the yellow fever booster vaccination. These TCRs come from a man aged 30 to 45 who received the YFV17D yellow fever vaccine.

This clonotype was counted between two and nine times. One end of the junction does not line up with germline, which may come from a read error. The CDR3: CASSLDSGFQRF. DNA of the CDR3: TGTGCCAGCAGCTTAGATTCAGGGTTTCAGAGGTTC. The J gene is TRBJ2-1, the V gene TRBV7-9; possible D gene TRBD1, 5 bases. Germline CDR1 and CDR2: SEHNR and FQNEAQ (reference sequence). The CDR3 sequence is 12 residues long.

The rearrangement links TRBV9 to TRBJ2-6; D remains unclear. CDR1 and CDR2 (germline): SGDLS, YYNGEE. V was cut by 4 bases and J by 0 bases, with 14 bases left in between. The CDR3 totals 17 residues. CDR3 protein: CASSPHTGDSGANVLTF. CDR3 bases: TGTGCCAGCAGCCCCCACACGGGTGACTCTGGGGCCAACGTCCTGACTTTC.

The J gene is TRBJ2-2, the V gene TRBV15; D possibly corresponds to TRBD2 (6 bases). V gave up 3 bases and J gave up 4 bases, with 15 bases separating them. CDR3 length: 16 amino acids. From germline, CDR1 is LNHNV and CDR2 YYDKDF (reference sequence). The DNA of the CDR3 is TGTGCCACCAGCAGGGTACTAGCAGGAGGCACCGGGGAGCTGTTTTTT. It specifies CATSRVLAGGTGELFF.

This clonotype was counted many times. The chain joins TRBV3-1 to TRBJ1-2; possible D gene TRBD1, 6 bases. Germline V gives CDR1 LGHDT, CDR2 YNNKEL (reference sequence). CDR3 length: 13 amino acids. The V end lost 4 bases, the J end lost 8 bases, and 14 bases lay between the germline ends. The CDR3 protein is CASSRQQGFGYTF. The CDR3, as DNA: TGTGCCAGCAGCCGTCAACAGGGATTCGGCTACACCTTC. The full variable domain, rest sourced from reference TRBV3-1 and TRBJ1-2, is DTAVSQTPKYLVTQMGNDKSIKCEQNLGHDTMYWYKQDSKKFLKIMFSYNNKELIINETVPNRFSPKSPDKAHLNLHINSLELGDSAVYFCASSRQQGFGYTFGSGTRLTVV.

This clonotype showed up just a few times. As DNA, the CDR3 is TGCAGCGTTAGGGCGGCCCCGAGCTCCTACAATGAGCAGTTCTTC. This sequence encodes CSVRAAPSSYNEQFF. The chain combines TRBV29-1 with TRBJ2-1, with D unresolved. From germline, CDR1 is SQVTM and CDR2 ANQGSEA. Trimming took off 5 bases at V and 0 bases at J, with 14 bases between the two ends. This CDR3 spans 15 amino acids.

To note about this clonotype: Just one base apart from a much larger clone, this may be a read error. The rearrangement joins TRBV12-3 or TRBV12-4 to TRBJ2-3, with D maybe TRBD2 (5 bases). Trimming cost V 7 bases and J 8 bases, with 16 bases left between them. CDR3 size: 13 residues. The CDR3 region is CASKDGIVGTQYF. For the CDR3, the DNA is TGTGCCAGCAAGGACGGGATAGTGGGTACGCAGTATTTT.

The J gene is TRBJ2-3, the V gene TRBV29-1, with 11 bases lining up with TRBD2. Losses at the gene ends were 7 bases for V and 8 bases for J; bases not matched to a gene: 11. There are 14 residues in the CDR3. The germline gives CDR1 SQVTM, CDR2 ANQGSEA. CDR3 in amino acids: CSGETSGKWGTQYF. The CDR3 DNA is TGCAGCGGCGAGACTAGCGGGAAATGGGGTACGCAGTATTTT.

The table lists this clonotype with many counts. The CDR3 DNA is TGCGCCAGCAGCTTCGGCGCGACAGTCTCCTACGAGCAGTACTTC. As protein: CASSFGATVSYEQYF. V and J are TRBV5-1 and TRBJ2-7; perhaps TRBD1 as D (5 bases). The CDR3 is made up of 15 amino acids. Germline lookup yields CDR1 SGHRS and CDR2 YFSETQ. Deletions cut 2 bases from V and 0 bases from J, with 12 bases between.

This clonotype appeared a few times. This sequence joins TRBV7-2 and TRBJ2-7; D is undetermined. Germline V gene sequence: CDR1 SGHTA, CDR2 FQGNSA. The V and J ends lost 4 bases and 2 bases respectively, with 9 bases between them. The CDR3 totals 13 residues. The CDR3 sequence: CASSSTFPYEQYF. The DNA of the CDR3 is TGTGCCAGCAGCTCCACCTTCCCCTACGAGCAGTACTTC.

This clonotype occurred a few times. The rearrangement joins TRBV29-1 to TRBJ1-2; no clear D. V was clipped by 3 bases and J by 8 bases, with 10 bases between them. The CDR3 length is 11 residues. Germline V gene sequence: CDR1 SQVTM, CDR2 ANQGSEA. The CDR3 DNA is TGCAGCGTTGATGGGAAACGAGGCTACACCTTC. It is translated as CSVDGKRGYTF.

V usage is TRBV4-1 and J usage is TRBJ2-2, with D perhaps TRBD1 (6 bases). The CDR3 covers 16 residues. V lost 3 bases and J 2 bases, leaving 13 bases between the germline ends. Germline values: CDR1 MGHRA, CDR2 YSYEKL. CDR3 coding DNA: TGCGCCAGCAGCCAGGGGGCGGCCCGAAACACCGGGGAGCTGTTTTTT. This translates into CASSQGAARNTGELFF.

This clonotype occurred many times. The chain couples TRBV3-1 to TRBJ1-4; D gene ambiguous. Germline V gene data show CDR1 as LGHDT and CDR2 as YNNKEL (reference sequence). Deletions cut 3 bases from V and 8 bases from J, with 7 bases between. The CDR3 covers 12 residues. The CDR3 sequence is CASSHSREKLFF. CDR3 coding DNA: TGTGCCAGCAGCCATAGTCGGGAAAAACTGTTTTTT.

There are many counts of this clonotype. The rearrangement links TRBV6-5 to TRBJ2-2; D may be TRBD1 (5 bases). CDR3 length: 12 amino acids. Trimming took 4 bases from V and 6 from J, leaving 6 bases between them. The germline gives CDR1 MNHEY, CDR2 SVGAGI. This chain's CDR3 is CASSFRAGELFF. As DNA, the CDR3 is TGTGCCAGCAGTTTCAGGGCCGGGGAGCTGTTTTTT.